This T cell receptor (beta chain) was obtained from a study of blood T cell repertoires in COVID-19. For the study at large: Samples taken during acute and convalescent COVID-19 were collected in the United States, Italy and Spain. T cells, B-cell-depleted T cells, or PBMCs supplied cDNA or gDNA.

As processed by the authors: Reference gene primer amplification yielded estimated nucleated cell counts. Clones were sequenced by immunoSEQ multiplex PCR, and TCRdb holds only the in-frame ones, with some missing. V and J calls and clone size are as listed in that table; D and trimming were resolved from the DNA. The repertoire holds about 180,000 clones, with around 85% as singletons. In germline, CDR1 is MNHNY, CDR2 SVGAGI (reference sequence). V was shortened by 7 bases and J by 4 bases, with 21 bases between the two germline ends. The CDR3 loop spans 16 amino acids. This clone was counted a single time.

The material sequenced was peripheral blood. The chain joins TRBV6-6 to TRBJ2-3; D is uncertain. The TCR was taken from a man between 60 and 70 years old with acute or convalescent COVID-19. The CDR3 DNA sequence: TGTGCCAGCATTTCTGAGGATCGGCCCAGAGCAGATACGCAGTATTTT. Amino acids: CASISEDRPRADTQYF.